The 13 T cell receptor beta chains below all came from one sample that was sequenced in a study of T cells in Graves' hyperthyroidism and ophthalmopathy. RNA transcripts provided the source from which TCR beta CDR3 regions were amplified. The HTBI set primed first-round TCR CDR3 RT-PCR. TCRdb used MiXCR to reprocess the multiplex PCR reads, holding one entry per CDR3 protein. The table includes around 270,000 distinct CDR3 sequences, around 19% detected once. The sequenced sample was blood. The receptors stem from a man between 45 and 60 years old with Graves' ophthalmopathy.

The chain couples TRBV28 to TRBJ2-1; 11 bases agree with TRBD2. This CDR3 is 17 amino acids long. Germline V gene data show CDR1 as MDHEN and CDR2 as SYDVKM. Germline trimming cut 3 bases from V and 6 bases from J; bases unmatched to any gene: 10. CDR3 nucleotide sequence: TGTGCCAGCAGTTTCCCATTAGCGGGAGGGCGGGGCAATGAGCAGTTCTTC. This translates into CASSFPLAGGRGNEQFF.

There are many counts of this clonotype. The chain couples TRBV11-2 to TRBJ1-1; 8 positions match TRBD1. The CDR3 sequence is 16 residues long. CDR1 SGHAT and CDR2 FQNNGV come from the germline V gene. J was trimmed by 0 bases and V by 3 bases; bases with no gene match: 6. CDR3 region: CASSFRTGRMNTEAFF. The CDR3 DNA reads TGTGCCAGCAGCTTTCGGACAGGGCGGATGAACACTGAAGCTTTCTTT.

This rearrangement joins TRBV7-2 to TRBJ1-2; D call uncertain. The CDR3 loop spans 14 amino acids. Trimming stripped 2 bases from V and 8 bases from J, with 15 bases between. Germline V gene lookup returns CDR1 SGHTA and CDR2 FQGNSA. The CDR3 DNA sequence: TGTGCCAGCAGCTTAATTAACGGGGTCGGAGGCTACACCTTC. It is translated as CASSLINGVGGYTF.

This clonotype was recorded at least ten times. The rearrangement links TRBV11-2 to TRBJ2-5, with D perhaps being TRBD1 or TRBD2 (6 bases each). The CDR3 extends over 14 amino acids. Germline CDR1 and CDR2: SGHAT and FQNNGV. The V and J ends lost 4 bases and 5 bases respectively, with 14 bases between them. The CDR3 loop is CASSSMGGAETQYF. CDR3 bases: TGTGCCAGCAGCTCAATGGGGGGCGCGGAGACCCAGTACTTC.

The chain couples TRBV27 to TRBJ2-5; a possible D gene is TRBD2 (5 bases). CDR3 length: 15 residues. CDR1 and CDR2 from the germline V gene are MNHEY and SMNVEV (reference sequence). The V end was cut by 7 bases, the J end by 2 bases, with 17 bases between. CDR3 coding DNA: TGTGCCAGCAAGGGAGTTAGCTTAGCTCAAGAGACCCAGTACTTC. Its translation is CASKGVSLAQETQYF.

This clonotype was picked up many times. This chain links TRBV18 with TRBJ2-7, with a possible D match to TRBD1 (6 bases). The germline V and J ends were trimmed by 6 bases and 2 bases, with 11 bases remaining between them. Per germline, CDR1 KGHSH and CDR2 LQKENI. This CDR3 is 13 amino acids long. DNA of the CDR3: TGTGCCAGCTCCCGGGACATCGCCTACGAGCAGTACTTC. It encodes CASSRDIAYEQYF.

This clonotype has a handful of counts. The rearrangement links TRBV28 to TRBJ1-2; 8 bases are a match to TRBD1. This CDR3 is built from 15 residues. V shed 6 bases, J shed 4 bases, and the junction held 10 bases outside the gene matches. Germline loops: CDR1 MDHEN, CDR2 SYDVKM. CDR3 bases: TGTGCCAGCAGAGAGGACAGGGAGGGTGGCTATGGCTACACCTTC. This codes for CASREDREGGYGYTF.

The rearrangement uses TRBV18 and TRBJ2-5; D call uncertain. The CDR3 has 15 residues. V gave up 6 bases and J gave up 3 bases, with 17 bases separating them. The germline CDR1 and CDR2 sequences are KGHSH and LQKENI. DNA for the CDR3: TGTGCCAGCTCGTACCGGTCTAATCCCAAAGAGACCCAGTACTTC. Its translation: CASSYRSNPKETQYF.

This chain uses TRBV20-1 with TRBJ1-5, with D possibly matching TRBD1 (6 bases). Germline values: CDR1 DFQATT, CDR2 SNEGSKA (reference sequence). Between the trimmed V and J ends, which lost 3 bases and 4 bases, there was a span of 19 bases. CDR3 length: 16 amino acids. The CDR3 reads CSARVGWTGHNQPQHF. For the CDR3, the DNA is TGCAGTGCTAGGGTCGGCTGGACGGGACATAATCAGCCCCAGCATTTT.

This clonotype was detected a few times. J is TRBJ1-2 and V is TRBV20-1; unclear D gene. The germline CDR1 and CDR2 sequences are DFQATT and SNEGSKA (reference sequence). V was shortened by 1 base and J by 8 bases, with 14 bases between the two germline ends. This CDR3 region has 13 residues. CDR3 sequence reads: CSARAVGLTGYTF. CDR3 coding DNA: TGCAGTGCTAGAGCAGTTGGGTTGACCGGCTACACCTTC.

The sample holds many counts of this clonotype. The V and J genes are TRBV2 and TRBJ2-7; TRBD1 agrees at 12 bases. The CDR3 has 14 amino acids. From germline, CDR1 is SNHLY and CDR2 FYNNEI. V shed 7 bases, J shed 6 bases, and the junction held 7 bases outside the gene matches. The CDR3 sequence: CASNEGQGASEQYF. The DNA for the CDR3 is TGTGCCAGCAACGAGGGACAGGGGGCGAGCGAGCAGTACTTC. The full variable domain, rest sourced from reference TRBV2 and TRBJ2-7, is EPEVTQTPSHQVTQMGQEVILRCVPISNHLYFYWYRQILGQKVEFLVSFYNNEISEKSEIFDDQFSVERPDGSNFTLKIRSTKLEDSAMYFCASNEGQGASEQYFGPGTRLTVT.

CDR3 region: CASSPQLRGASNYGYTF. CDR3 DNA sequence: TGTGCCAGCAGCCCCCAATTGCGAGGGGCTTCAAACTATGGCTACACCTTC. V usage is TRBV3-1 and J usage is TRBJ1-2, with D tentatively TRBD1 (5 bases). Trimming shortened V by 4 bases and J by 2 bases, and 20 bases separated the two germline ends. Germline values: CDR1 LGHDT, CDR2 YNNKEL (reference sequence). This CDR3 has 17 residues.

Of note for this clonotype: One junction end does not reproduce the germline sequence, and a read error may be involved. V usage is TRBV5-1 and J usage is TRBJ2-5, with 7 bases lining up with TRBD1. The CDR3 runs 16 residues. The V gene's germline CDR1 is SGHRS and CDR2 YFSETQ. In DNA, the CDR3 is TGCGCCAGCAGCTTGGCAGGGGGACGGCTACAAGAGGCCCAGTACTTC. This sequence encodes CASSLAGGRLQEAQYF. Full variable domain (rest looked up from reference TRBV5-1 and TRBJ2-5): KAGVTQTPRYLIKTRGQQVTLSCSPISGHRSVSWYQQTPGQGLQFLFEYFSETQRNKGNFPGRFSGRQFSNSRSEMNVSTLELGDSALYLCASSLAGGRLQEAQYFGPGTRLLVL.